This is a list of T cell receptor beta chains from one sample in a study of OX40 agonist ivuxolimab in advanced cancers. Libraries were prepared by immunoSEQ multiplex PCR; TCRdb keeps only in-frame clonotypes and omits some of them. In the table there are more than 45,000 clones, nearly 90% of which are singletons. The sample consisted of CD4+ or CD8+ T cells sorted from blood, taken in a trial of the OX40 agonist ivuxolimab. The receptors originated from an adult with an advanced solid tumor such as melanoma, head and neck, liver or kidney cancer. Both conserved end residues are trimmed from each CDR3. D genes are given only for firm matches.

j_call v_call d_call cdr3_aa
TRBJ1-2 TRBV6-1 - ASSAAGGAIYYGYT
TRBJ2-1 TRBV28 - ASSLTTLYNEQF
TRBJ2-1 TRBV13 TRBD2 ASSPSGLAELVRDEQF
TRBJ2-1 TRBV27 - ASSLYERAGIYNEQF
TRBJ1-2 TRBV11-2 TRBD1 ASSSRTGKITDYGYT
TRBJ1-6 TRBV13 - ASSEVRGPNSPLH
TRBJ2-5 TRBV7-8 TRBD2 ASSLLRGLAGVETQY
TRBJ1-2 TRBV28 - ASAVRGDPNYGYT
TRBJ2-2 TRBV9 TRBD2 ASSGSRGLAGDTGELF
TRBJ1-2 TRBV7-8 - ASSLGGDGYT
TRBJ2-1 TRBV7-9 - ASSLAYPYNEQF
TRBJ2-1 TRBV7-3 - ASSFSSNEQF
TRBJ2-1 TRBV2 TRBD2 ASRGTSGRNEQF
TRBJ2-7 TRBV28 - ASSLRGSHEQY
TRBJ2-3 TRBV27 - ASSLLGDTQY
TRBJ1-5 TRBV19 - ASSPRGGSRRQPQH
TRBJ2-1 TRBV5-1 - ASSEDGAYNEQF
TRBJ2-2 TRBV7-9 TRBD2 ASSPRAAGVTGELF
TRBJ2-5 TRBV7-2 TRBD2 ASSLLSGGRGETQY
TRBJ2-5 TRBV6-5 - ASSPWTQKEETQY
TRBJ2-1 TRBV7-9 TRBD2 ASSFGAGGTYNEQF
TRBJ1-5 TRBV27 TRBD1 ASSLTGAQPQH
TRBJ2-3 TRBV7-9 - ASLTSDTQY
TRBJ2-3 TRBV27 TRBD2 ASSLGAGGDTQY
TRBJ1-2 TRBV5-6 - ASSLSGPYGYT
TRBJ2-3 TRBV2 - ASSEAWVDGKDTQY
TRBJ2-1 TRBV27 TRBD2 ASVAGNGFGEQF
TRBJ1-6 TRBV5-4 - ASSLNGDEALH
TRBJ1-5 TRBV28 - ASSPLAASNQPQH
TRBJ2-7 TRBV19 - ASSMVGPYYEQY
TRBJ2-3 TRBV6-5 TRBD2 ASSYSTSGGRGTQY
TRBJ1-5 TRBV19 - ASSPRPVGNQPQH
TRBJ2-1 TRBV7-8 - ASSLGNGKNNEQF